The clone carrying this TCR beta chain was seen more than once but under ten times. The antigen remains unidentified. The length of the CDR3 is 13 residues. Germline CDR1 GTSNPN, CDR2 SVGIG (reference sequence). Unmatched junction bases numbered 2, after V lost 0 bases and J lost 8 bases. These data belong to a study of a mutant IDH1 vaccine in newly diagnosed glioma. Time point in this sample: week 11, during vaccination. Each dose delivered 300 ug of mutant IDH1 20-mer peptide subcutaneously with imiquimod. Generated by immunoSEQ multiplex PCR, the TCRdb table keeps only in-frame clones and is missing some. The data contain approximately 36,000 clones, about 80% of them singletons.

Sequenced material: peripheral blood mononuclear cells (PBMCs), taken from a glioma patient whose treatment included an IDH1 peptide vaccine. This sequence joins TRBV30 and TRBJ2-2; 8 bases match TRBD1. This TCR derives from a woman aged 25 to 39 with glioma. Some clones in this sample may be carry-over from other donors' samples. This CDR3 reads CAWSVQGVGELFF. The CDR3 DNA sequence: TGTGCCTGGAGTGTACAGGGGGTAGGGGAGCTGTTTTTT.